The rows below give T cell receptor beta chains drawn from one sample of a study of T cells in tuberculosis. The assay was immunoSEQ multiplex PCR, and TCRdb's table has in-frame clones only and misses some. The table includes 20,000 to 25,000 clones, approximately 85% detected once. The source material was PBMCs, sampled at tuberculosis diagnosis. These receptors all stem from an adult with tuberculosis. The CDR3 runs from the conserved cysteine through the conserved F or W. Each record gives: D gene, J gene, clone size, V gene, CDR3 DNA, CDR3 protein. D genes are given only for firm matches. Some rows mark clone size as missing; the rest say once, few, many or name a class of expanded clone.

>NA|TRBJ1-3|NA|TRBV5-6
TGTGCCAGCAGTCTCTCAGGGTTTCTCTCTGGAAACACCATATATTTT
CASSLSGFLSGNTIYF
>NA|TRBJ2-7|NA|TRBV27
TGTGCCAGCAGGGGCCCCCAGGAGCAGTACTTC
CASRGPQEQYF
>NA|TRBJ2-7|NA|TRBV20-1
TGCAGTGCCCTGACACGGGAAGAGCAGTACTTC
CSALTREEQYF
>TRBD1|TRBJ1-2|few|TRBV28
TGTGCCAGCACCCGAGCAGGGGGCAGCTATGGCTACACCTTC
CASTRAGGSYGYTF
>TRBD2|TRBJ2-1|once|TRBV6-1
TGTGCCAGCGGTGAACGGGGGGGCCAGTATGAGCAGTTCTTC
CASGERGGQYEQFF
>NA|TRBJ1-2|few|TRBV10-3
TGTGCCATCAGGAAAATAACGGGGGGCGACTATGGCTACACCTTC
CAIRKITGGDYGYTF
>NA|TRBJ1-4|NA|TRBV23-1
TGCGCCAGCAGTCCTCAGCGCCTTAATGAAAAACTGTTTTTT
CASSPQRLNEKLFF
>TRBD1|TRBJ1-5|NA|TRBV28
TGTGCCAGCAGGCCGACAGGGGGCGGCCAGCCCCAGCATTTT
CASRPTGGGQPQHF
>TRBD1|TRBJ2-7|NA|TRBV19
TGTGCCAGTAGTATGGGGACAGGCAATCCCTACGAGCAGTACTTC
CASSMGTGNPYEQYF
>NA|TRBJ1-1|NA|TRBV27
TGTGCCAGCAGTTTAGCAGGCTCGGAAGCTTTCTTT
CASSLAGSEAFF
>TRBD1|TRBJ2-2|NA|TRBV5-6
TGTGCCAGCAGCTGGTCTCTGACAGGGTACACCGGGGAGCTGTTTTTT
CASSWSLTGYTGELFF
>NA|TRBJ2-3|NA|TRBV4-3
TGCGCCAGCAGCCCGCAGGGTCCAGATACGCAGTATTTT
CASSPQGPDTQYF
>TRBD1|TRBJ2-7|NA|TRBV7-8
TGTGCCAGCACCCCCCGGGACAGGGGCGAGCAGTACTTC
CASTPRDRGEQYF
>TRBD1|TRBJ2-3|NA|TRBV13
TGTGCCAGCAGCCTTGGACAGGGTCTCACAGATACGCAGTATTTT
CASSLGQGLTDTQYF